This T cell receptor (beta chain) appears in the sequencing data of a study of cytomegalovirus exposure and HLA in healthy donors. Study in general: From donors who were HLA-typed, an early data release held about 85 million unique TCRs.

The germline V gene encodes CDR1 SGHVS and CDR2 FQNEAQ. V lost 2 bases and J lost 8; bases outside the gene matches: 6. The CDR3 runs to 16 residues. 60 Vbeta and 13 Jbeta primers were used in PCR. Method: immunoSEQ multiplex PCR; TCRdb's copy keeps in-frame clones and lacks some. Here the sample spans roughly 90,000 clones, around 82% being singletons. Study-level points and caveats: A later analysis linked 15,000 to 20,000 TCR beta sequences to HLA alleles at 0.05 false discovery rate.

A remark on this clone: Its specificity is unknown.

The chain recombines TRBV7-8 with TRBJ2-1, with TRBD2 matching over 13 bases. This clonotype originated in a man aged 30 to 45 in good health and CMV-seropositive. Sequencing input: PBMCs. Here the CDR3 reads CASSLRTSGSPDEQFF. The CDR3 nucleotides are TGTGCCAGCAGCTTACGGACTAGCGGGAGCCCCGATGAGCAGTTCTTC.